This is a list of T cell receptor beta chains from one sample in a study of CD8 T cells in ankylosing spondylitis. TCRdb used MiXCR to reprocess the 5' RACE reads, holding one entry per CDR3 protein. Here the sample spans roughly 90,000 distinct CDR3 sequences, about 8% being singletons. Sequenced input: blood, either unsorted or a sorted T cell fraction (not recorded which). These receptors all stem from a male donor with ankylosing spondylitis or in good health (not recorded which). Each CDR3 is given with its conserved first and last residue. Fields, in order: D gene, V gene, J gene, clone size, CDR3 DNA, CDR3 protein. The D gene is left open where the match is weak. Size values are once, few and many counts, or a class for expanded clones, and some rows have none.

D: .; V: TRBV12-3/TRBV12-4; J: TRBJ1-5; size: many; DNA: TGTGCCAGCAGAAGTAGCAATCAGCCCCAGCATTTT; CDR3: CASRSSNQPQHF
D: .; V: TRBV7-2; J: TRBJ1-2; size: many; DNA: TGTGCCAGCAGCTTTCGGACGGATATCTATGGCTACACCTTC; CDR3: CASSFRTDIYGYTF
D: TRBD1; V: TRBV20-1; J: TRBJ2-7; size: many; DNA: TGCAGTGCTAGCCCCACGGACAGGGATGTTTTTGGCGAGCAGTACTTC; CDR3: CSASPTDRDVFGEQYF
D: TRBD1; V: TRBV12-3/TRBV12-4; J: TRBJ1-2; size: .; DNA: TGTGCCAGCAACATGGGACAGGGGAATGGCTACACCTTC; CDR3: CASNMGQGNGYTF
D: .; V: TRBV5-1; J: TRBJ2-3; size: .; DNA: TGCGCCAGCAGCTTGGACGAGGGCCGTACAGATACGCAGTATTTT; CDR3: CASSLDEGRTDTQYF
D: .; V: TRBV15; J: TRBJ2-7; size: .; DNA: TGTGCCACCAGCAGAGATCCCCTTTCCACAGGTAGCTCCTACGAGCAGTACTTC; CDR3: CATSRDPLSTGSSYEQYF
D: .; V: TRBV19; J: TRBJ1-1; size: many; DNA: TGTGCCAGTAGTATAGAATGGCGGAACACTGAAGCTTTCTTT; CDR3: CASSIEWRNTEAFF
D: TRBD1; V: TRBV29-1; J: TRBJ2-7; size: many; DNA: TGCAGCGTTTCGGTAGGGGGCTTCAACGAGCAGTACTTC; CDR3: CSVSVGGFNEQYF
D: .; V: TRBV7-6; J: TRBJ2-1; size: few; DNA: TGTGCCAGCAGCGGGACTGGGGGCTCCTACAATGAGCAGTTCTTC; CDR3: CASSGTGGSYNEQFF
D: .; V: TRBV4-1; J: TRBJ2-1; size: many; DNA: TGCGCCAGCAGCCAAGGGCCTCGGTCGACTGTCTACAATGAGCAGTTCTTC; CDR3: CASSQGPRSTVYNEQFF
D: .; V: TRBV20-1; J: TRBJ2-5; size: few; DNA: TGCAGTGCTACCGGGACTGGAGGAGCCCAGTACTTC; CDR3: CSATGTGGAQYF
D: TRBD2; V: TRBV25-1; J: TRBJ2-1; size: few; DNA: TGTGCCAGCAGTGAACACGGGACTAGCGGGGGTAACAATGAGCAGTTCTTC; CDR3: CASSEHGTSGGNNEQFF
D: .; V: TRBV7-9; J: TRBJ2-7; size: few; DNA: TGTGCCAGCAGGGCCGATAGGGGCTACGAGCAGTACTTC; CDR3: CASRADRGYEQYF